The 21 T cell receptor beta chains below come from one sample, sequenced in a study of blood T cell repertoires in COVID-19. Assay: immunoSEQ multiplex PCR; the TCRdb copy retains only in-frame clones and omits some. This sample has under 300,000 clones, with about four fifths found just once. The sequencing sample was made of peripheral blood. All receptors come from a woman aged 18-29 years with acute or convalescent COVID-19.

The V and J genes are TRBV19 and TRBJ2-3, with D perhaps TRBD1 (6 bases). Germline CDR1 is LNHDA and CDR2 is SQIVND (reference sequence). The CDR3 consists of 13 residues. Trimming left V 6 bases short and J 2 bases short, with 9 bases between. CDR3 in amino acids: CASRPGVTDTQYF. The CDR3 region has the DNA TGTGCCAGTAGGCCAGGGGTCACAGATACGCAGTATTTT. Full variable domain (rest looked up from reference TRBV19 and TRBJ2-3): DGGITQSPKYLFRKEGQNVTLSCEQNLNHDAMYWYRQDPGQGLRLIYYSQIVNDFQKGDIAEGYSVSREKKESFPLTVTSAQKNPTAFYLCASRPGVTDTQYFGPGTRLTVL.

The V call is TRBV27, the J call TRBJ2-7; D may be TRBD1 (6 bases). The CDR3 has 13 amino acids. Germline values: CDR1 MNHEY, CDR2 SMNVEV (reference sequence). Trimming removed 2 bases at V and 2 bases at J, with 7 bases between. This CDR3 is CASSLGQPYEQYF. The CDR3 bases are TGTGCCAGCAGTTTAGGACAGCCCTACGAGCAGTACTTC.

The V gene is TRBV27, the J gene TRBJ1-1; the D gene is possibly TRBD1 (5 bases). Per germline, CDR1 MNHEY and CDR2 SMNVEV (reference sequence). V shed 2 bases and J shed 11 bases, with 12 bases lying between them. The CDR3 is 12 residues long. CDR3 in DNA: TGTGCCAGCAGTTTAGGAGGGGCGCAGGCTTTCTTT. This encodes CASSLGGAQAFF.

This clone has more than one count but fewer than ten. V is TRBV19 and J is TRBJ2-1; possible D gene TRBD2, 6 bases. The CDR3 runs to 15 residues. Germline V gives CDR1 LNHDA, CDR2 SQIVND (reference sequence). The V end lost 4 bases, the J end lost 4 bases, and 14 bases lay between the germline ends. CDR3 protein: CASSRTASGYNEQFF. CDR3 bases: TGTGCCAGTAGTAGGACCGCGAGCGGGTACAATGAGCAGTTCTTC.

V usage is TRBV27 and J usage is TRBJ2-7; no clear D gene. Trimming took 1 base from V and 2 from J, leaving 12 bases between them. This CDR3 comprises 15 residues. Germline CDR1 is MNHEY and CDR2 is SMNVEV (reference sequence). The CDR3 nucleotides read TGTGCCAGCAGTTTATTTGGCGGCAACCCCTACGAGCAGTACTTC. It yields the protein CASSLFGGNPYEQYF.

This chain links TRBV2 with TRBJ2-7; maybe TRBD1 (6 bases). V lost 2 bases, J lost 7 bases, and 12 bases lay in between. The CDR3 contains 13 residues. Germline V gene sequence: CDR1 SNHLY, CDR2 FYNNEI. The CDR3 loop is CASSETQGWEQYF. CDR3 sequence (DNA): TGTGCCAGCAGTGAAACCCAGGGGTGGGAGCAGTACTTC.

The genes are TRBV7-2 and TRBJ1-1; D is ambiguous. Per germline, CDR1 SGHTA and CDR2 FQGNSA. With 4 bases removed from V and 1 base from J, the gap between germline ends came to 4 bases. This CDR3 has 12 residues. The DNA of the CDR3 is TGTGCCAGCAGCTACGGGAACACTGAAGCTTTCTTT. This gives the protein CASSYGNTEAFF. The full variable domain, in which reference TRBV7-2 and TRBJ1-1 provide the parts outside the CDR3, is GAGVSQSPSNKVTEKGKDVELRCDPISGHTALYWYRQSLGQGLEFLIYFQGNSAPDKSGLPSDRFSAERTGGSVSTLTIQRTQQEDSAVYLCASSYGNTEAFFGQGTRLTVV.

The chain links TRBV3-1 (or the pseudogene TRBV3-2) to TRBJ2-3; 11 nucleotides agree with TRBD2. The CDR3 runs 18 residues. With V trimmed by 7 bases and J by 4 bases, 16 bases remained unmatched. Germline V gene data show CDR1 as LGHDT and CDR2 as YNNKEL (reference sequence). The CDR3 here is CASTLRGPGLAGSDTQYF. In DNA form, the CDR3 reads TGTGCCAGCACCCTAAGAGGCCCCGGACTAGCGGGTTCAGATACGCAGTATTTT.

The rearrangement joins TRBV18 to TRBJ2-3; D might be TRBD2 (7 bases). V gave up 4 bases and J gave up 4 bases, with 21 bases separating them. The CDR3 sequence is 17 residues long. CDR1 and CDR2 from the germline V gene are KGHSH and LQKENI. The CDR3 nucleotides are TGTGCCAGCTCACTAAAAGGGGGAAGCGGGATTCCAGATACGCAGTATTTT. As protein: CASSLKGGSGIPDTQYF.

The chain has TRBV6-6 and TRBJ1-2, with D maybe TRBD1 (6 bases). V dropped 6 bases and J dropped 2 bases, with 19 bases sitting between them. Per the germline V gene, CDR1 is MNHNY and CDR2 is SVGAGI (reference sequence). There are 16 residues in the CDR3. The CDR3 spells CASSQSGGRGNYGYTF. CDR3 nucleotides: TGTGCCAGCAGCCAGAGTGGAGGAAGGGGGAACTATGGCTACACCTTC.

This clone was counted a single time. This sequence joins TRBV20-1 and TRBJ2-1; TRBD2 matches at 8 bases. The CDR3 contains 12 residues. V was clipped by 3 bases and J by 9 bases; unmatched bases: 4. CDR1 and CDR2 (germline): DFQATT, SNEGSKA (reference sequence). The chain's CDR3 is CSASGLAGEQFF. CDR3 nucleotide sequence: TGCAGTGCTAGTGGCCTAGCGGGTGAGCAGTTCTTC.

For the CDR3, the DNA is TGCGCCAGCAGCCAAGGATCTAGCGGGAGTTACACCGGGGAGCTGTTTTTT. The encoded protein is CASSQGSSGSYTGELFF. This chain links TRBV4-3 with TRBJ2-2; TRBD2 aligns across 10 bases. This CDR3 contains 17 residues. The V and J ends lost 1 base and 3 bases, in that order; junction bases with no gene match: 5. CDR1 is LGHNA and CDR2 is YSLEER in the germline V gene.

In its sample, this clone was seen a few times. The chain joins TRBV11-3 to TRBJ2-2; 7 nucleotides agree with TRBD1. The CDR3 sequence is 17 residues long. V shed 6 bases and J 0 bases; nucleotides not matched to a gene: 10. Germline CDR1 is SGHNT and CDR2 is YENEEA. CDR3 DNA: TGTGCCAGCAGTCGAACCAAGGGGGCCGCGAACACCGGGGAGCTGTTTTTT. It is translated as CASSRTKGAANTGELFF.

The chain has TRBV7-9 and TRBJ2-7, with a weak D call TRBD1 (5 bases). This CDR3 comprises 14 residues. Per the germline V gene, CDR1 is SEHNR and CDR2 is FQNEAQ (reference sequence). Deletions cut 1 base from V and 3 bases from J, with 10 bases between. The CDR3 coding sequence is TGTGCCAGCAGCTTAGATGGGGCCAACTACGAGCAGTACTTC. Translating it yields CASSLDGANYEQYF.

This clone occurred once. The chain recombines TRBV13 with TRBJ2-3, with TRBD1 matching over 9 bases. Germline CDR1 is PRHDT and CDR2 is FYEKMQ (reference sequence). The CDR3 length is 15 residues. V was clipped by 5 bases and J by 1 base; unmatched bases: 4. CDR3: CASSLQGAGTDTQYF. Here the CDR3 DNA reads TGTGCCAGCAGCCTACAGGGGGCTGGCACAGATACGCAGTATTTT.

This clone was seen once. This chain links TRBV7-9 with TRBJ2-7, with 8 bases identical to TRBD1. Trimming took 3 bases from V and 3 from J; bases not matched to a gene: 4. The CDR3 has 14 residues. Germline values: CDR1 SEHNR, CDR2 FQNEAQ (reference sequence). CDR3 nucleotides: TGTGCCAGCAGCTTCAGGGGGCTTGACTACGAGCAGTACTTC. Translating gives CASSFRGLDYEQYF. Complete variable domain (other parts from reference TRBV7-9 and TRBJ2-7): DTGVSQNPRHKITKRGQNVTFRCDPISEHNRLYWYRQTLGQGPEFLTYFQNEAQLEKSRLLSDRFSAERPKGSFSTLEIQRTEQGDSAMYLCASSFRGLDYEQYFGPGTRLTVT.

This chain uses TRBV12-3 or TRBV12-4 with TRBJ1-5, with 8 bases identical to TRBD1. The CDR3 has 12 amino acids. V shed 6 bases, J shed 7 bases, and the junction held 2 bases outside the gene matches. The CDR3 reads CASSGQGQPQHF. For the CDR3, the DNA is TGTGCCAGCAGCGGACAGGGCCAGCCCCAGCATTTT.

V and J are TRBV19 and TRBJ1-1; D call uncertain. CDR1 LNHDA and CDR2 SQIVND come from the germline V gene (reference sequence). The V end lost 3 bases, the J end lost 6 bases, and 8 bases lay between the germline ends. This CDR3 has 12 amino acids. The CDR3, as DNA: TGTGCCAGTAGTATTAGTCCCTCTGAAGCTTTCTTT. Protein sequence: CASSISPSEAFF.

The sample holds a few counts of this clone. The rearrangement links TRBV7-2 to TRBJ2-3; 8 nucleotides line up with TRBD2. Trimming at V came to 3 bases and at J to 1 base, leaving 9 bases not matched to a gene. This CDR3 comprises 17 residues. Germline-derived CDR1 and CDR2 are SGHTA and FQGNSA. Here the CDR3 DNA reads TGTGCCAGCAGCTTCCGGGCGGGACTAGAAGGCACAGATACGCAGTATTTT. It is translated as CASSFRAGLEGTDTQYF.

The V gene is TRBV19, the J gene TRBJ2-1, with TRBD2 matching 11 bases. V trimming: 4 bases; J trimming: 4 bases; junction bases outside the gene matches: 3. Germline CDR1 is LNHDA and CDR2 is SQIVND (reference sequence). There are 15 residues in the CDR3. CDR3 nucleotide sequence: TGTGCCAGTAGTACAACTAGCGGGGGATACAATGAGCAGTTCTTC. Amino acids: CASSTTSGGYNEQFF.

The chain uses TRBV12-3 or TRBV12-4 and TRBJ2-2; D is unclear. V was clipped by 3 bases and J by 3 bases, with 5 bases between them. The CDR3 length is 13 residues. The CDR3 sequence: CASSFQYTGELFF. CDR3 bases: TGTGCCAGCAGTTTTCAGTACACCGGGGAGCTGTTTTTT.